The following is a T cell receptor (beta chain) sequence with its context. The primer mix had 60 Vbeta and 13 Jbeta primers. Libraries were prepared by immunoSEQ multiplex PCR; TCRdb keeps only in-frame clonotypes and omits some of them. The sample shows 150,000 or so clones, and 1.5% to 2% sits with its ten largest clones. The data stem from a study of cytomegalovirus exposure and HLA in healthy donors. Sequenced material: PBMCs. This clonotype was sampled from a woman aged 50 to 65 in good health and CMV-seronegative.

CDR3: CAWSRSGNEQFF. CDR3 DNA sequence: TGTGCCTGGAGTCGCTCCGGGAATGAGCAGTTCTTC. This chain connects TRBV30 to TRBJ2-1, with D hard to call. V was trimmed by 2 bases and J by 7 bases, leaving 9 bases between them. The germline gives CDR1 GTSNPN, CDR2 SVGIG (reference sequence). The CDR3 sequence is 12 residues long.